What follows describes a single TCR beta chain. The data originate from a study of cytomegalovirus exposure and HLA in healthy donors. Study in general: A prior analysis found more than 90 million unique TCR beta sequences from 170 million or so T cells.

Both 60 Vbeta primers and 13 Jbeta primers went into the PCR. The method was immunoSEQ multiplex PCR; TCRdb's version includes in-frame clones alone and lacks a portion of them. The sample has some 270,000 clones; around 90% are singletons. The sequencing input was PBMCs. The sequence was obtained from a girl aged 2-9 years in good health and CMV-seronegative.

The CDR3 nucleotides read TGTGCCAGTGAGGACAGGGAATCCTACGAGCAGTACTTC. Residues: CASEDRESYEQYF. The chain is built from TRBV19 and TRBJ2-7; 8 nucleotides line up with TRBD1. V was clipped by 8 bases and J by 1 base; unmatched bases: 4. The CDR3 is 13 residues long. Germline-derived CDR1 and CDR2 are LNHDA and SQIVND (reference sequence). Together with reference TRBV19 and TRBJ2-7, the CDR3 gives the full variable domain: DGGITQSPKYLFRKEGQNVTLSCEQNLNHDAMYWYRQDPGQGLRLIYYSQIVNDFQKGDIAEGYSVSREKKESFPLTVTSAQKNPTAFYLCASEDRESYEQYFGPGTRLTVT.